The rows below give T cell receptor beta chains drawn from one sample of a study of radiotherapy plus CTLA-4 blockade in lung cancer. The assay was immunoSEQ multiplex PCR, and TCRdb's table has in-frame clones only and misses some. This repertoire shows tens of thousands of clones, about four fifths found once; its top ten account for 0.84%. The sequences come from peripheral blood, collected from a patient treated with radiotherapy plus ipilimumab. These TCRs come from a human donor with non-small cell lung cancer who had stable disease on radiotherapy plus ipilimumab. Each CDR3 is given with its conserved first and last residue. The D gene is left open where the match is weak. A clone size is listed for some rows: how often the clone was seen (once, few, many), or a class if it is expanded.

v_gene,d_gene,j_gene,abundance,CDR3aa,CDR3nt
TRBV10-3,NA,TRBJ2-5,NA,CAISESGGGRQETQYF,TGTGCCATCAGTGAGTCGGGAGGGGGCCGCCAAGAGACCCAGTACTTC
TRBV2,NA,TRBJ2-3,NA,CASSEWGLSTDTQYF,TGTGCCAGCAGTGAGTGGGGGCTCAGCACAGATACGCAGTATTTT
TRBV4-2,NA,TRBJ2-5,NA,CASSGLSGAGTQYF,TGTGCCAGCAGCGGCCTGTCGGGGGCGGGGACCCAGTACTTC
TRBV4-2,NA,TRBJ2-7,NA,CASRAASSYEQYF,TGTGCCAGCAGGGCAGCAAGCTCCTACGAGCAGTACTTC
TRBV2,TRBD1,TRBJ2-7,NA,CASNNRQGGLGYEQYF,TGTGCCAGCAACAACCGACAGGGCGGATTGGGCTACGAGCAGTACTTC
TRBV2,TRBD1,TRBJ1-6,NA,CASTQGASYNSPLHF,TGTGCCAGCACTCAGGGGGCGTCCTATAATTCACCCCTCCACTTT
TRBV6-5,NA,TRBJ2-4,NA,CASSYWRGGKNIQYF,TGTGCCAGCAGTTACTGGAGGGGAGGCAAAAACATTCAGTACTTC
TRBV5-6,NA,TRBJ2-7,few,CASSLGPEQYF,TGTGCCAGCAGCCTGGGACCCGAGCAGTACTTC
TRBV5-6,NA,TRBJ1-4,few,CASSLGSNEKLFF,TGTGCCAGCAGCTTGGGCAGTAATGAAAAACTGTTTTTT
TRBV6-5,NA,TRBJ2-3,NA,CASSWGTTSTDTQYF,TGTGCCAGCAGTTGGGGAACCACTAGCACAGATACGCAGTATTTT
TRBV28,NA,TRBJ2-3,NA,CASTLGGTLGDTQYF,TGTGCCAGCACCCTCGGGGGAACCCTGGGAGATACGCAGTATTTT
TRBV28,NA,TRBJ1-4,NA,CASSLLGVTNEKLFF,TGTGCCAGCAGTTTATTGGGAGTAACTAATGAAAAACTGTTTTTT
TRBV6-5,NA,TRBJ2-1,NA,CASSYGAHEQFF,TGTGCCAGCAGTTATGGGGCACATGAGCAGTTCTTC
TRBV6-5,TRBD2,TRBJ2-3,once,CASRLTSGYTDTQYF,TGTGCCAGCAGACTGACTAGCGGTTACACAGATACGCAGTATTTT
TRBV4-1,NA,TRBJ2-2,NA,CASSQSMEGTGELFF,TGCGCCAGCAGCCAATCTATGGAGGGAACCGGGGAGCTGTTTTTT
TRBV11-3,TRBD2,TRBJ2-2,NA,CASSHRGGQSGELFF,TGTGCCAGCAGCCATAGGGGAGGGCAGAGCGGGGAGCTGTTTTTT
TRBV6-5,NA,TRBJ1-3,NA,CASSYRGPAGNTIYF,TGTGCCAGCAGTTACAGAGGGCCTGCCGGAAACACCATATATTTT
TRBV10-1,NA,TRBJ2-2,NA,CASSELRSTGELFF,TGCGCCAGCAGTGAGTTACGTTCCACCGGGGAGCTGTTTTTT
TRBV18,TRBD1,TRBJ2-7,few,CASSLSSTGGGHEQYF,TGTGCCAGCTCACTTAGCTCGACAGGGGGCGGACACGAGCAGTACTTC
TRBV5-4,NA,TRBJ1-2,NA,CASSIGVSGDYGYTF,TGTGCCAGCAGCATAGGGGTTTCGGGGGACTATGGCTACACCTTC
TRBV6-5,TRBD1,TRBJ2-5,NA,CASSRTGKETQYF,TGTGCCAGCAGCCGGACAGGGAAAGAGACCCAGTACTTC
TRBV4-2,TRBD1,TRBJ1-3,NA,CASSPLQQGAPGNTIYF,TGTGCCAGCAGCCCCCTGCAGCAGGGGGCTCCTGGAAACACCATATATTTT
TRBV6-1,NA,TRBJ2-7,NA,CASKFLATGYEQYF,TGTGCCAGCAAGTTCTTAGCTACTGGATACGAGCAGTACTTC
TRBV6-5,NA,TRBJ1-2,once,CASSEVSRGYGYTF,TGTGCCAGCAGTGAAGTTTCCAGGGGCTATGGCTACACCTTC
TRBV2,NA,TRBJ1-3,NA,CASSAYGRGNTIYF,TGTGCCAGCAGTGCTTACGGGAGGGGAAACACCATATATTTT
TRBV12-1,NA,TRBJ1-5,few,CASSSDRGSDRNQPQHF,TGTGCCAGCAGCAGCGACAGGGGCTCTGATCGCAATCAGCCCCAGCATTTT
TRBV28,TRBD1,TRBJ1-2,NA,CASSLSDRANTGYTF,TGTGCCAGCAGTTTATCCGACAGGGCTAATACTGGCTACACCTTC
TRBV29-1,TRBD1,TRBJ1-2,NA,CSAFSGQGSSNYGYTF,TGCAGCGCCTTCTCGGGACAGGGATCTTCTAACTATGGCTACACCTTC
TRBV5-1,TRBD2,TRBJ2-3,NA,CASSLTSGTADTQYF,TGCGCCAGCAGCTTGACTAGCGGGACCGCAGATACGCAGTATTTT
TRBV6-6,NA,TRBJ2-5,NA,CASSPGTPRETQYF,TGTGCCAGCAGTCCCGGGACACCTCGAGAGACCCAGTACTTC
TRBV11-3,TRBD1,TRBJ2-1,NA,CASSPGQGPNEQFF,TGTGCCAGCAGCCCCGGACAGGGTCCCAATGAGCAGTTCTTC
TRBV19,NA,TRBJ2-3,few,CASSFNSGDTQYF,TGTGCCAGTAGTTTCAACAGCGGGGATACGCAGTATTTT
TRBV19,NA,TRBJ2-2,NA,CASTTLGELFF,TGTGCCAGTACCACGCTCGGGGAGCTGTTTTTT
TRBV6-6,NA,TRBJ1-1,NA,CASSHRRAEAFF,TGTGCCAGCAGTCATCGACGGGCTGAAGCTTTCTTT
TRBV29-1,NA,TRBJ1-4,NA,CSAGSQWSEKLFF,TGCAGCGCCGGGTCGCAATGGTCTGAAAAACTGTTTTTT